The next 4 T cell receptor beta chains were all read from a single sample in a study of blood T cell repertoires in COVID-19. Assay: immunoSEQ multiplex PCR; the TCRdb copy retains only in-frame clones and omits some. The top ten clones hold 0.9% to 0.95% of a sample with around 210,000 clones, around 81% of them seen once. The source material was peripheral blood. These receptors were taken from a man in his sixties with COVID-19, enrolled during active disease.

This sequence joins TRBV19 and TRBJ1-2, with D perhaps matching TRBD1 (6 bases). The V and J ends lost 7 bases and 4 bases respectively, with 19 bases between them. CDR1 and CDR2 from the germline V gene are LNHDA and SQIVND (reference sequence). This CDR3 contains 15 residues. The CDR3 protein is CASKKGGGAAYGYTF. CDR3 DNA sequence: TGTGCCAGTAAGAAGGGGGGGGGCGCAGCCTATGGCTACACCTTC.

The rearrangement joins TRBV29-1 to TRBJ1-5, with D perhaps matching TRBD1 (6 bases). CDR1 SQVTM and CDR2 ANQGSEA come from the germline V gene. The CDR3 loop spans 13 amino acids. Deletions cut 6 bases from V and 5 bases from J, with 14 bases between. This CDR3 reads CSVIQGFDQPQHF. Here the CDR3 DNA reads TGCAGCGTGATACAGGGATTTGATCAGCCCCAGCATTTT.

The V call is TRBV5-5, the J call TRBJ2-7, with a tentative D call TRBD1 (7 bases). Deletions cut 2 bases from V and 1 base from J, with 16 bases between. CDR1 is SGHKS and CDR2 is YYEKEE in the germline V gene (reference sequence). There are 16 residues in the CDR3. The CDR3 protein is CASSLGGTATSYEQYF. The CDR3 bases are TGTGCCAGCAGCTTAGGCGGGACAGCGACTTCCTACGAGCAGTACTTC.

The chain carries TRBV6-1 and TRBJ1-2; 7 bases are shared with TRBD1. The ends lost 3 bases at V and 4 bases at J; junction bases unmatched: 5. CDR3 length: 14 amino acids. Germline loops: CDR1 MNHNS, CDR2 SASEGT. The CDR3 nucleotides are TGTGCCAGCAGTGAGAGGACAGGCACCTATGGCTACACCTTC. It yields the protein CASSERTGTYGYTF.